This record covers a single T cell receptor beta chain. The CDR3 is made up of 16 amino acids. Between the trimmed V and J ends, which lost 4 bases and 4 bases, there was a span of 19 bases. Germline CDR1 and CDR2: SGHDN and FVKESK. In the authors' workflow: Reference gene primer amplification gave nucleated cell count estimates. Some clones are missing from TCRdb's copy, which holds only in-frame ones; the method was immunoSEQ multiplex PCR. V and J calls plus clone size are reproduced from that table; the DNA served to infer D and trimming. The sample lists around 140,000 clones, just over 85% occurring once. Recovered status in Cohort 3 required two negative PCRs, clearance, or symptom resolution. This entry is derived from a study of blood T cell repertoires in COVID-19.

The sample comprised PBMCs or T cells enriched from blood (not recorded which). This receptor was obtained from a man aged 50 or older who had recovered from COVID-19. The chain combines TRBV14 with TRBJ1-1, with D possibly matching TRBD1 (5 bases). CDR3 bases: TGTGCCAGCAGCCGCAAATGGGCAGGGTCGACCACTGAAGCTTTCTTT. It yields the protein CASSRKWAGSTTEAFF.